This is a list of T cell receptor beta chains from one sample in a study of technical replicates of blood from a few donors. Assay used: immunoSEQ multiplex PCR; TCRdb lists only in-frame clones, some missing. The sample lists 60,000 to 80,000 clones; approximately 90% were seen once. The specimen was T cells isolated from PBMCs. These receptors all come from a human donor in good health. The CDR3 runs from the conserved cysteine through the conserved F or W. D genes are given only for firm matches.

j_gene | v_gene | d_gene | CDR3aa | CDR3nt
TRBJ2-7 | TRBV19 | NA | CASSGAGRRDTSYEQYF | TGTGCCAGTAGTGGGGCGGGGAGGCGGGATACCTCCTACGAGCAGTACTTC
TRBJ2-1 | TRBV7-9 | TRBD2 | CASSSGLAGASYNEQFF | TGTGCCAGCAGCTCGGGACTAGCGGGAGCTTCCTACAATGAGCAGTTCTTC
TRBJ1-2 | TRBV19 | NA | CASSIDLLTGAGYTF | TGTGCCAGTAGTATAGATCTACTGACAGGAGCAGGCTACACCTTC
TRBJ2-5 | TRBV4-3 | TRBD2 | CASSQGPSGRLQETQYF | TGCGCCAGCAGCCAAGGTCCTAGCGGGAGACTACAAGAGACCCAGTACTTC
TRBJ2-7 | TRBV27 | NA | CASSFPGSAYEQYF | TGTGCCAGCAGTTTCCCAGGATCCGCCTACGAGCAGTACTTC
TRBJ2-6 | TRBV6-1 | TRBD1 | CASSRDSSGANVLTF | TGTGCCAGCAGTCGGGACAGCTCTGGGGCCAACGTCCTGACTTTC
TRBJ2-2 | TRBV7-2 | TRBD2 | CASSPRPSGVLTGELFF | TGTGCCAGCAGCCCCCGCCCTAGCGGAGTACTCACCGGGGAGCTGTTTTTT
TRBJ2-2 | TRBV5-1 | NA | CASSRTIVTGELFF | TGCGCCAGCAGCCGGACAATCGTCACCGGGGAGCTGTTTTTT
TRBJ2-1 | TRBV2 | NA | CASSSARGFNEQFF | TGTGCCAGCAGCTCGGCGCGCGGCTTTAATGAGCAGTTCTTC
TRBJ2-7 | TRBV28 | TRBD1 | CASSFPGQGRYEQYF | TGTGCCAGCAGTTTTCCGGGACAGGGGAGGTACGAGCAGTACTTC
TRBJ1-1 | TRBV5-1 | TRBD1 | CASSFVSGTGYFMNTEAFF | TGCGCCAGCAGCTTCGTTTCCGGGACAGGGTACTTCATGAACACTGAAGCTTTCTTT
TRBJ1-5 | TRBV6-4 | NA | CASSDSLGMWRYSNQPQHF | TGTGCCAGCAGTGACTCTTTGGGTATGTGGAGGTATAGCAATCAGCCCCAGCATTTT
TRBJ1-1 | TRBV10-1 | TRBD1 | CASNFQTGGAPEAFF | TGCGCCAGCAATTTCCAAACAGGGGGCGCCCCTGAAGCTTTCTTT
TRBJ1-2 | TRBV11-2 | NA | CASSLLQNYGYTF | TGTGCCAGCAGCTTACTACAGAACTATGGCTACACCTTC
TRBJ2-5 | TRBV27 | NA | CASSPLGGYEETQYF | TGTGCCAGCAGTCCCCTAGGGGGATACGAAGAGACCCAGTACTTC
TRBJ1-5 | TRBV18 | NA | CASSPALDQPQHF | TGTGCCAGCTCACCGGCCTTGGATCAGCCCCAGCATTTT
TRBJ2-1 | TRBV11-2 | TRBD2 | CASSISGSSSYNEQFF | TGTGCCAGCAGCATTAGCGGGAGTAGCTCCTACAATGAGCAGTTCTTC
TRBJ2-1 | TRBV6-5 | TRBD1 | CATRDRGTGPDEQFF | TGTGCCACTAGAGACAGGGGGACGGGGCCGGATGAGCAGTTCTTC
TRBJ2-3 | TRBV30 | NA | CAWTSATYTDTQYF | TGTGCCTGGACTAGCGCGACGTACACAGATACGCAGTATTTT
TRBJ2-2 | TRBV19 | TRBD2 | CATTRQLSAGGVAGELFF | TGTGCCACTACAAGGCAACTCTCGGCGGGAGGGGTCGCCGGGGAGCTGTTTTTT
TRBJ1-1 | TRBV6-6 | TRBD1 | CASRAGGEGTEAFF | TGTGCCAGCAGAGCAGGGGGAGAAGGCACTGAAGCTTTCTTT
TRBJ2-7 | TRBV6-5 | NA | CASSYSRGYEQYF | TGTGCCAGCAGTTACTCCCGGGGATACGAGCAGTACTTC